This TCR beta chain was recorded in a study of shared clonotypes between healthy human individuals (TCRdb year 2020). As for the study more broadly: The cohort comprised a couple of women and a few men aged 18 to 49 years. Each donor's leukapheresis produced roughly between about 0.8 and 10 billion PBMCs. Libraries were prepared and TCR repertoires were sequenced by different laboratories using diverse techniques, in order to increase sequencing depth and limit assay-specific biases. For each donor, CD4 naive and CD4 memory were each run on three plates, CD8 naive on two plates, and CD8 memory on one plate. The study deeply sequenced blood TCR repertoires of five healthy adults to estimate repertoire size and the extent of clonotype sharing between individuals.

Using the deep immunoSEQ assay, TCR CDR3 regions were amplified from genomic DNA by multiplex PCR. For each cell subset, the extracted genomic DNA was distributed evenly across all wells of several immunoSEQ 96-well plates, and each plate served as one replicate. For sorted subsets, roughly 190 ng of genomic DNA, equivalent to around 30,000 T cell genomes, went into each replicate PCR. Purified libraries were measured with a Qubit 3.0 fluorometer, size-checked on a Bioanalyzer 2100, and measured again with the KAPA Library Quantification kit. Every immunoSEQ 96-well plate was sequenced on a separate single-read 150-cycle Illumina NextSeq 550 flow cell. Turning to the authors' computational methods: Because the immunoSEQ output held only junctional sequences and lacked quality scores, the filtering could not match the filtering applied to full-length reads. Sequences were annotated with PyIR, a Python wrapper for IgBLAST v1.9, and V/J genes and CDR3 were assigned using IMGT germline references. Any read was removed if the V/J assignment was weak (E-value above 1e-6), the CDR3 was missing, or the read contained stop codons, out-of-frame junctions, or ambiguous translated residues. A V3J clonotype was defined by an identical inferred V gene, J gene, and CDR3 amino acid sequence. Percentage overlap between repertoires was calculated by dividing the number of shared unique clonotypes by the size of the smaller repertoire. RTK rarefaction, the Chao1 estimator, and Recon v2.1 estimates of unobserved clonotypes were used to assess repertoire richness. OLGA was used to compute generation probabilities for all TCRbeta clonotypes that the gDNA method yielded from a few donors. Drawn from immuneACCESS, this table holds only the in-frame rearrangements with V and J called that TCRdb kept. Clones are partly lost; checked studies trace under half to an unresolved V gene and leave the rest unexplained. The V and J calls and clone size were taken over from that table, and D and trimming were inferred from the DNA. The sample profile shows about 2 million clones; 95% of them were found once. Jointly, the top ten make up 0.1% to 0.15% of the sample.

Healthy HIV-negative adults with no recently reported acute infections or vaccinations were included as donors. Only Caucasian adults living in Nashville, Tennessee, USA were represented among the donors. CD4+ T cells were enriched by magnetic negative selection, after which naive cells were positively selected on CD45RA and the negative fraction was taken as the memory subset. Blood was obtained by leukapheresis, after which PBMCs were separated by Ficoll-Histopaque density gradient centrifugation and cryopreserved in liquid nitrogen vapor phase. Analytical flow cytometry was used to check the purity and quantity of each magnetically sorted T cell population. From each sorted fraction, genomic DNA was isolated and quantified by UV absorbance on a Nanodrop 2000c. Turning to this clone: The antigen it binds to is not known. No qualities accompany the bases; no much larger clone lies one base away.

Results the study describes overall, beyond this receptor: The small number of donors limited the genetic and exposure-history diversity represented. Sampling was restricted to blood, and TCR repertoires in tissue are likely to differ from TCR repertoires in blood. Compared with non-shared clonotypes, clonotypes shared by all four sorted-subset donors had higher generation probabilities. Estimated clonotype richness was generally larger for naive than for memory subsets. Incomplete sequencing was indicated by rarefaction of sorted-subset datasets, despite the large sequencing depth. Pairwise subsampling led to the expectation that sequencing depth would affect the degree of clonotype sharing among donors. Approximately 4.8% of naive CD4, 3% to 3.5% of naive CD8, 2.3% of memory CD4, and roughly 0.4% of memory CD8 clonotypes were shared across a few donors.

From the cysteine through the phenylalanine, the CDR3 covers 14 amino acids. The sequence is cut down to CDR3 DNA, 42 bases in frame from base 1. Deletion took 5 bases off V and 10 bases off J, with a span of 18 bases between the germline ends. The CDR1 and CDR2 encoded by the germline V gene are SGHTA and FQGNSA. The source is a man aged 18-30 years in good health. The chain employs TRBV7-2 and TRBJ2-1; matching of 6 bases hints at TRBD1 as the D gene. Sample: naive CD4+ T cells sorted from blood. Reading the label with the study, this specimen's cell subset or site is: CD45RA+ positively selected. CDR3 loop: CASSLLQGSTEQFF. The DNA sequence is given as TGTGCCAGCAGCCTGCTCCAGGGGAGTACGGAGCAGTTCTTC. Full variable domain (CDR3 extended with the reference TRBV7-2 and TRBJ2-1 proteins): GAGVSQSPSNKVTEKGKDVELRCDPISGHTALYWYRQSLGQGLEFLIYFQGNSAPDKSGLPSDRFSAERTGGSVSTLTIQRTQQEDSAVYLCASSLLQGSTEQFFGPGTRLTVL.